This T cell receptor beta chain was identified in a study of response to subunit inactivated influenza vaccine. Study conclusions and caveats: T cells newly recruited by each seasonal influenza vaccination are few, the authors suggested.

Per germline, CDR1 SGHRS and CDR2 YFSETQ. The length of the CDR3 is 15 residues. The V end was cut by 4 bases, the J end by 1 base, with 14 bases between. TCRdb analysed the RT-PCR reads with MiXCR anew, one entry per CDR3 protein. The sample yields about 190,000 distinct CDR3 sequences, 14% seen once. This clonotype was detected many times. Its cognate antigen is unknown. Material: CD8+ T cells sorted from PBMCs, obtained about 5 days after vaccination. The TCR comes from a man in his fifties or sixties who received an inactivated influenza vaccine. This chain links TRBV5-1 with TRBJ1-1, with D possibly matching TRBD1 (6 bases). In DNA form, the CDR3 reads TGCGCCAGCAGCACCGAGGACAGCTGGAACACTGAAGCTTTCTTT. Translated: CASSTEDSWNTEAFF.